The 2 T cell receptor beta chains reported below all come from one sample, sequenced in a study of radiation and T cells in renal cell carcinoma. Clones were sequenced by immunoSEQ multiplex PCR, and TCRdb holds only the in-frame ones, with some missing. Among approximately 45,000 clones, approximately 80% were seen once, and the ten largest hold 30% to 35%. Indicated time point: baseline pretreatment blood. Treatment indicated: 15 Gy SBRT to primary tumor, nephrectomy 4 weeks later. Sample: blood, taken from a patient whose treatment included radiotherapy and nephrectomy. Every receptor here comes from a woman in her 70s with renal cell carcinoma.

This clone was observed a few times. CDR3 protein: CASGLVVGRDRPKETQYF. CDR3 nucleotides: TGTGCTAGTGGTTTGGTGGTGGGTCGGGACAGACCTAAAGAGACCCAGTACTTC. The chain carries TRBV12-5 and TRBJ2-5; 7 bases agree with TRBD1. This CDR3 has 18 amino acids. Germline V gene lookup returns CDR1 LGHNT and CDR2 FRNRAP. Trimming at V came to 0 bases and at J to 3 bases, leaving 13 bases not matched to a gene. The entire variable domain, with the rest obtained from reference TRBV12-5 and TRBJ2-5, is as follows: DARVTQTPRHKVTEMGQEVTMRCQPILGHNTVFWYRQTMMQGLELLAYFRNRAPLDDSGMPKDRFSAEMPDATLATLKIQPSEPRDSAVYFCASGLVVGRDRPKETQYFGPGTRLLVL.

The chain carries TRBV5-8 and TRBJ1-6; the D is unclear. The CDR3 is 13 amino acids. The germline gives CDR1 SGHTS, CDR2 YDEGEE. Trimming removed 0 bases from V and 10 bases from J, with 8 bases in between. This CDR3 is CASSLAPASPLHF. In nucleotides, the CDR3 is TGTGCCAGCAGCTTGGCCCCAGCCTCACCCCTCCACTTT.